The T cell receptor (beta chain) under discussion was sequenced for a study of blood T cells in healthy people across ages. This CDR3 comprises 13 residues. Germline V lookup: CDR1 DFQATT, CDR2 SNEGSKA (reference sequence). V gave up 0 bases and J gave up 5 bases, with 10 bases separating them. Sample-barcoded 5' priming and a J-beta primer mix drove a second PCR of 7 to 11 cycles. TCRdb analysed the 5' RACE reads with MiXCR anew, one entry per CDR3 protein. This table holds roughly 800,000 distinct CDR3 sequences, 55% to 70% found once. The sequence was obtained from a man younger than 40 in good health. Sequencing input: blood. V usage is TRBV20-1 and J usage is TRBJ1-1; D is uncertain. CDR3 sequence: CSARDVGWTEAFF. The CDR3, as DNA: TGCAGTGCTAGAGATGTAGGGTGGACTGAAGCTTTCTTT.